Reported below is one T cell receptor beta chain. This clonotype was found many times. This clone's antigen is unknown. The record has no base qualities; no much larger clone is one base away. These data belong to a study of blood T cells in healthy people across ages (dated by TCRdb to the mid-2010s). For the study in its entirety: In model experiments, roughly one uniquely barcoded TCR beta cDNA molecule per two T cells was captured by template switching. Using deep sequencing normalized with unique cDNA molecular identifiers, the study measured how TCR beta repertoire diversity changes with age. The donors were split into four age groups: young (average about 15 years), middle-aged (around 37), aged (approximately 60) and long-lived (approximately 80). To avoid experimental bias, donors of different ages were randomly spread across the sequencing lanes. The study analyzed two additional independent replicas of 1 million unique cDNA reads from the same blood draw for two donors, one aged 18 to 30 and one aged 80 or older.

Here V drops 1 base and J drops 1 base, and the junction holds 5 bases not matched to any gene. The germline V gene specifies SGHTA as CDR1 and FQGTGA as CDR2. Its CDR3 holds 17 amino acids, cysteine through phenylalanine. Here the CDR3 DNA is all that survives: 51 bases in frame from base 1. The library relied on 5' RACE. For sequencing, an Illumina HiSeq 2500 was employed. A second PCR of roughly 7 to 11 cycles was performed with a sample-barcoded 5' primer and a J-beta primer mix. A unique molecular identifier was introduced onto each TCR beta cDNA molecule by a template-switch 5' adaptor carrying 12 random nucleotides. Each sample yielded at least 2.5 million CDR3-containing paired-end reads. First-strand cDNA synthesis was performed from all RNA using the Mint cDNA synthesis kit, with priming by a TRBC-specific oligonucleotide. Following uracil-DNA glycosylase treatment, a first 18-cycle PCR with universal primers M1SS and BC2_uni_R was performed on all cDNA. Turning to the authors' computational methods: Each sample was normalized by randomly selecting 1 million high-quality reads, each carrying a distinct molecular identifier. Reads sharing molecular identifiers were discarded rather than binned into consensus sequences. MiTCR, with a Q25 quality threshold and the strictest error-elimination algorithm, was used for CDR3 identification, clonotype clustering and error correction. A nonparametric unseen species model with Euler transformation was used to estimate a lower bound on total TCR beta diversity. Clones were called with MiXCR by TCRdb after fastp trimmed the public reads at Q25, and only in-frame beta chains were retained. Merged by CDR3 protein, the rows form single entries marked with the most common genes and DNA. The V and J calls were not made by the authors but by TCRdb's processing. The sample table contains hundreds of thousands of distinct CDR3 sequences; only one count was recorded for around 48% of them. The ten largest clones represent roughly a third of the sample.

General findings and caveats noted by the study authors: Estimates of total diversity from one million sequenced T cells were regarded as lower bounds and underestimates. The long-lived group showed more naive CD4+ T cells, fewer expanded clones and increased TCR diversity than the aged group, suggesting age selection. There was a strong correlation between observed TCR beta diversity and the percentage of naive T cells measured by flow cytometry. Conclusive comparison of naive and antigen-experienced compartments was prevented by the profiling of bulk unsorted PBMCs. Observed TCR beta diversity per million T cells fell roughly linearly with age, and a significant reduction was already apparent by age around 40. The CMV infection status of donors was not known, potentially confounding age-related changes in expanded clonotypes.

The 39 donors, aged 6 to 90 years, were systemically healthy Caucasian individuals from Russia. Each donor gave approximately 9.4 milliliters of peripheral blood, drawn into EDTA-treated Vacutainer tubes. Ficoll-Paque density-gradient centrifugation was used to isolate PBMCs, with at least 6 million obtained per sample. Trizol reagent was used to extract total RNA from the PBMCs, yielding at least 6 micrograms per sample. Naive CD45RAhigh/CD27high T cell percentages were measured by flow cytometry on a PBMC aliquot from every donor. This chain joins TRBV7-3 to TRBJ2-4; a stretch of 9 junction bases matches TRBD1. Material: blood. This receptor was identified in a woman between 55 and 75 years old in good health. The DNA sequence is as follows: TGTGCCAGCAGCTTAATGCCCGGGACAGGGGCCAAAAACATTCAGTACTTC. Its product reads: CASSLMPGTGAKNIQYF.